This record looks at one T cell receptor beta chain sequence and its context. Its antigen is unidentified. This sample was taken from a study of CXCR3-negative and CXCR3-positive naive CD8 T cells. Cells that were CD45RO-CCR7+CD27+CD95- constituted naive CD8+ T cells. UMI-tagged TRB cDNA libraries were built via 5' RACE. TCRdb reprocessed the 5' RACE reads and reports one entry per CDR3 protein, with no DNA. This sample's clone table lists approximately 100,000 distinct CDR3 sequences. The CDR3 sequence is 16 residues long. CDR1 and CDR2 (germline): MDHEN, SYDVKM. Study-level points and caveats: Relative to memory CD8+ cells, whose diversity was much lower, both naive subsets had comparably high diversity. Most assays used freshly isolated PBMCs, as cryopreservation partially reduced CXCR3. Comparison of naive cells showed more hydrophobic TRB CDR3s in CXCR3-positive than in CXCR3-negative naive cells.

This TCR came from a human donor in good health. Some clones in this sample may be carry-over from other donors' samples. Sequenced: naive CXCR3+ CD8+ T cells from blood. The subset is: CD45RO-CCR7+CD27+CD95- naive CD8+ T cells expressing CXCR3 (TNR3+). The gene calls are TRBV28 and TRBJ2-5; there is no DNA to check the TCRdb D call of TRBD1. The CDR3 is CASRGEGRREDRTQYF.